A single sample is the source of the 23 T cell receptor beta chains below, sequenced in a study of T cells in localized non-small cell lung cancer. TCRdb's copy holds only in-frame clones and misses some; the assay was immunoSEQ multiplex PCR. The sample yields fewer than 20,000 clones, about 88% seen once. The sample in question was peripheral blood, obtained before any cancer treatment. These receptors originate from a female donor at least 60 years old with stage III squamous cell lung carcinoma.

For the CDR3, the DNA is TGTGCCAGCAGCTTAGGAAGACAGGGGTTTGGCTACACCTTC. This translates into CASSLGRQGFGYTF. The chain recombines TRBV11-2 with TRBJ1-2; 8 bases are shared with TRBD1. There are 14 residues in the CDR3. In germline, CDR1 is SGHAT, CDR2 FQNNGV. Trimming at V came to 1 base and at J to 7 bases, leaving 5 bases not matched to a gene.

The rearrangement uses TRBV6-5 and TRBJ2-7, with D tentatively TRBD1 (5 bases). V shed 5 bases and J shed 6 bases, with 17 bases lying between them. This CDR3 has 14 residues. The germline V gene encodes CDR1 MNHEY and CDR2 SVGAGI. CDR3 DNA: TGTGCCAGCAGTAAGCACTTCCAGGGCATCGAGCAGTACTTC. Protein: CASSKHFQGIEQYF.

The chain recombines TRBV5-4 with TRBJ2-7; TRBD2 aligns across 7 bases. CDR3 size: 17 residues. Unmatched junction bases numbered 17, after V lost 1 base and J lost 7 bases. Germline CDR1 is SGHNT and CDR2 is YYREEE (reference sequence). CDR3 DNA: TGTGCCAGCAGCTTGAACCCCCAGCGGGGAAGTTCGAGGGAGCAGTACTTC. Translation gives CASSLNPQRGSSREQYF.

The chain carries TRBV27 and TRBJ2-7; 10 bases fit TRBD1. V gave up 5 bases and J gave up 7 bases; unmatched junction bases: 5. CDR3 size: 13 residues. The germline gives CDR1 MNHEY, CDR2 SMNVEV (reference sequence). The CDR3 sequence: CASSRQGAREQYF. CDR3 bases: TGTGCCAGCAGTAGACAGGGGGCAAGAGAGCAGTACTTC.

Sample share makes this clone medium-sized (0.01 to 0.1%). The gene calls are TRBV10-3 and TRBJ1-1; D not certain. The CDR3 consists of 12 residues. CDR1 is ENHRY, CDR2 SYGVKD, per germline. Trimming removed 2 bases at V and 7 bases at J, with 8 bases between. CDR3 nucleotides: TGTGCCATCAGTGAGGGGATGGGTGAAGCTTTCTTT. Translation: CAISEGMGEAFF.

The rearrangement joins TRBV20-1 to TRBJ2-7; the D is unclear. V was clipped by 3 bases and J by 6 bases, with 3 bases between them. The CDR3 length is 9 residues. CDR1 and CDR2 (germline): DFQATT, SNEGSKA (reference sequence). This CDR3 reads CSASSEQYF. CDR3 sequence (DNA): TGCAGTGCTAGCAGCGAGCAGTACTTC.

The chain employs TRBV4-2 and TRBJ2-1, with D possibly TRBD2 on 5 matching bases. V dropped 3 bases and J dropped 0 bases, with 15 bases sitting between them. The CDR3 extends over 17 amino acids. Germline V gene data show CDR1 as LGHNA and CDR2 as YNFKEQ. CDR3 sequence: CASSQPHSGSSYNEQFF. The CDR3 coding sequence is TGTGCCAGCAGCCAGCCCCACAGCGGCAGCTCCTACAATGAGCAGTTCTTC.

The rearrangement uses TRBV5-1 and TRBJ2-5; 11 bases map to TRBD2. V was clipped by 4 bases and J by 5 bases; unmatched bases: 4. Looked up from germline, CDR1 is SGHRS and CDR2 is YFSETQ. This CDR3 is 14 amino acids long. The CDR3 is CASSSTSGGETQYF. CDR3 nucleotides: TGCGCCAGCAGCAGCACTAGCGGGGGTGAGACCCAGTACTTC.

The V and J genes are TRBV10-3 and TRBJ2-7; 12 bases line up with TRBD1. This CDR3 region has 14 residues. Germline V CDR1 and CDR2: ENHRY, SYGVKD. The junction had 4 bases not matched to a gene; V was cut back by 6 bases and J by 4 bases. The CDR3 nucleotides read TGTGCCATCAGAGGGACAGGGGGCTTGTACGAGCAGTACTTC. This codes for CAIRGTGGLYEQYF.

In DNA form, the CDR3 reads TGTGCCTGGGGTTCCGGGGAGCTGTTTTTT. This encodes CAWGSGELFF. The chain is built from TRBV30 and TRBJ2-2, with no clear D. The CDR3 loop spans 10 amino acids. The germline V and J ends were trimmed by 5 bases and 6 bases, with 4 bases remaining between them. Germline CDR1 GTSNPN, CDR2 SVGIG (reference sequence).

This clone appeared a few times. This chain uses TRBV7-3 with TRBJ2-1; no firm D call. Trimming removed 6 bases from V and 0 bases from J, with 15 bases in between. The CDR3 is made up of 16 amino acids. Germline V CDR1 and CDR2: SGHTA, FQGTGA. The CDR3 coding sequence is TGTGCCAGCAGTCTACTACAGCGCATCTCCTACAATGAGCAGTTCTTC. It codes for CASSLLQRISYNEQFF.

V and J are TRBV7-2 and TRBJ1-4; 10 bases are shared with TRBD1. The CDR3 is 14 amino acids. Trimming at V came to 5 bases and at J to 6 bases, leaving 3 bases not matched to a gene. Per the germline V gene, CDR1 is SGHTA and CDR2 is FQGNSA. CDR3 DNA sequence: TGTGCCAGCAGCGCCGGGACAGGGGATGAAAAACTGTTTTTT. Residues: CASSAGTGDEKLFF.

This chain uses TRBV5-1 with TRBJ2-5, with D possibly matching TRBD2 (6 bases). CDR3 size: 14 residues. Germline V gives CDR1 SGHRS, CDR2 YFSETQ. Between the trimmed V and J ends, which lost 0 bases and 3 bases, there was a span of 9 bases. The CDR3 loop is CASSLATGEETQYF. CDR3 DNA: TGCGCCAGCAGCTTGGCCACGGGGGAAGAGACCCAGTACTTC.

The V gene is TRBV28, the J gene TRBJ1-3; D may be TRBD1 (6 bases). V lost 5 bases and J lost 0, with 11 bases in between. CDR3 length: 15 amino acids. The germline V gene has CDR1 MDHEN and CDR2 SYDVKM. CDR3 nucleotides: TGTGCCAGCAGTCCTGGGGACAACTCTGGAAACACCATATATTTT. It codes for CASSPGDNSGNTIYF.

The chain is built from TRBV15 and TRBJ1-5; tentatively, D is TRBD1 (5 bases). The length of the CDR3 is 13 residues. Trimming removed 5 bases at V and 5 bases at J, with 10 bases between. CDR1 is LNHNV, CDR2 YYDKDF, per germline (reference sequence). CDR3 amino acids: CATSWGGDQPQHF. The CDR3 DNA is TGTGCCACCAGCTGGGGGGGGGATCAGCCCCAGCATTTT.

The V call is TRBV29-1, the J call TRBJ2-6; the D is unclear. The CDR3 is made up of 13 amino acids. Germline V CDR1 and CDR2: SQVTM, ANQGSEA. The V gene lost 6 bases and the J gene lost 1 base, with 7 bases spanning the gap. As DNA, the CDR3 is TGCAGCGTGCTGACGTCTGGGGCCAACGTCCTGACTTTC. As protein: CSVLTSGANVLTF.

The chain recombines TRBV10-1 with TRBJ1-1; D might be TRBD1 (6 bases). The CDR3 covers 14 residues. Deletions cut 6 bases from V and 1 base from J, with 12 bases between. Looked up from germline, CDR1 is WNHNN and CDR2 is SYGVQD (reference sequence). CDR3: CASRGRGENTEAFF. CDR3 bases: TGCGCCAGCAGAGGCAGGGGCGAGAACACTGAAGCTTTCTTT.

The chain uses TRBV11-2 and TRBJ2-5, with 11 nucleotides matching TRBD2. With V trimmed by 3 bases and J by 1 base, 7 bases remained unmatched. CDR1 is SGHAT, CDR2 FQNNGV, per germline. The CDR3 covers 17 residues. The CDR3 bases are TGTGCCAGCAGCTTTTCACTAGCGGGAGCCGTCCAAGAGACCCAGTACTTC. Translated, it gives CASSFSLAGAVQETQYF.

V gene TRBV4-2 combines with J gene TRBJ2-7; a possible D gene is TRBD1 (5 bases). Per germline, CDR1 LGHNA and CDR2 YNFKEQ. The CDR3 spans 15 residues. V was cut by 1 base and J by 3 bases, with 13 bases left in between. The CDR3 bases are TGTGCCAGCAGCCAAGGGGAAGGGGCTAGCTACGAGCAGTACTTC. This sequence encodes CASSQGEGASYEQYF.

V and J are TRBV7-2 and TRBJ2-7; either TRBD1 or TRBD2 may fit D (5 bases each). There are 15 residues in the CDR3. The germline V gene has CDR1 SGHTA and CDR2 FQGNSA. The germline V and J ends were trimmed by 5 bases and 3 bases, with 17 bases remaining between them. The CDR3, as DNA: TGTGCCAGCAGCCGCGCAGGGAGCTCGGGCTACGAGCAGTACTTC. It translates to CASSRAGSSGYEQYF. The entire variable domain, with the rest obtained from reference TRBV7-2 and TRBJ2-7, is as follows: GAGVSQSPSNKVTEKGKDVELRCDPISGHTALYWYRQSLGQGLEFLIYFQGNSAPDKSGLPSDRFSAERTGGSVSTLTIQRTQQEDSAVYLCASSRAGSSGYEQYFGPGTRLTVT.

The CDR3 sequence is CASSPERSNYGYTF. CDR3 DNA sequence: TGTGCCAGCAGTCCTGAAAGATCCAACTATGGCTACACCTTC. This chain links TRBV6-4 with TRBJ1-2; D gene uncertain. The CDR3 has 14 residues. The germline gives CDR1 MRHNA, CDR2 SNTAGT. V lost 5 bases, J lost 2 bases, and 12 bases lay in between.

The J gene is TRBJ2-7, the V gene TRBV5-1; 7 nucleotides line up with TRBD1. This CDR3 contains 14 residues. Germline CDR1 and CDR2: SGHRS and YFSETQ. The trim removed 4 bases at V and 6 bases at J, leaving 10 bases unmatched. The CDR3 loop reads CASSQTDRTTEQYF. The CDR3 bases are TGCGCCAGCAGCCAAACGGACAGGACCACCGAGCAGTACTTC.

The chain joins TRBV5-1 to TRBJ2-5, with 11 bases fitting TRBD2. CDR1 SGHRS and CDR2 YFSETQ come from the germline V gene. This CDR3 has 17 residues. J was trimmed by 4 bases and V by 0 bases; bases with no gene match: 8. The CDR3 DNA reads as TGCGCCAGCAGCTTGGCTGGTAGCGGGGGGGCTTCAGAGACCCAGTACTTC. Translating it yields CASSLAGSGGASETQYF. The full variable domain, with the rest looked up from reference TRBV5-1 and TRBJ2-5, is KAGVTQTPRYLIKTRGQQVTLSCSPISGHRSVSWYQQTPGQGLQFLFEYFSETQRNKGNFPGRFSGRQFSNSRSEMNVSTLELGDSALYLCASSLAGSGGASETQYFGPGTRLLVL.